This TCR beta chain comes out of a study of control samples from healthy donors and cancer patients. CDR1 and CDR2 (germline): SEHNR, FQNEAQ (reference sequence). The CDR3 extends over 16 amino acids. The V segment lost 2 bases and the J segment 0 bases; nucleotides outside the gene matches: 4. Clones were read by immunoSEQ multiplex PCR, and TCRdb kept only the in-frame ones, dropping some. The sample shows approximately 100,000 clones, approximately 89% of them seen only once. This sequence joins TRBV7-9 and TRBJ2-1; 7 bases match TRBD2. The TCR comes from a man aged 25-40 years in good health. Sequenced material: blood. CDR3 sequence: CASSLSGASSYNEQFF. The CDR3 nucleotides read TGTGCCAGCAGCTTAAGCGGGGCAAGCTCCTACAATGAGCAGTTCTTC.